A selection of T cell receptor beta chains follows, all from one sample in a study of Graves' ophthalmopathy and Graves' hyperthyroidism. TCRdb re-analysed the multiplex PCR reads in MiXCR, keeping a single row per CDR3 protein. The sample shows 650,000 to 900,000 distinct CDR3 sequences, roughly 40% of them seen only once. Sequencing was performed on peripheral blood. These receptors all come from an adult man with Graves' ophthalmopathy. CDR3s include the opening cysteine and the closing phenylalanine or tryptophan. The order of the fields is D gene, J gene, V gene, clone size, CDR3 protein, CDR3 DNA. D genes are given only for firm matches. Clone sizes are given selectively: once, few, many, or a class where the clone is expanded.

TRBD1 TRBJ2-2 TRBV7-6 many CASSWTGTGGLNTGELFF TGTGCCAGCAGCTGGACAGGGACGGGTGGGCTGAACACCGGGGAGCTGTTTTTT
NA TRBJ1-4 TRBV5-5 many CASSLGGTEKLFF TGTGCCAGCAGCTTGGGAGGGACAGAAAAACTGTTTTTT
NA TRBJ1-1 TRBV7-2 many CASSLEWQGGYTEAFF TGTGCCAGCAGCTTAGAATGGCAGGGCGGGTACACTGAAGCTTTCTTT
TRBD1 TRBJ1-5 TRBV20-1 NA CSAKVGQGVHQPQHF TGCAGTGCTAAGGTGGGACAGGGGGTCCATCAGCCCCAGCATTTT
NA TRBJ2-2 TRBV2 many CASSEASRDTGELFF TGTGCCAGCAGTGAAGCTAGTCGGGACACCGGGGAGCTGTTTTTT
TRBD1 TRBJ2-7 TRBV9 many CASSVGQGAYEQYF TGTGCCAGCAGTGTGGGACAGGGGGCTTACGAGCAGTACTTC
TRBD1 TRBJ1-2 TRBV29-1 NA CSVYRGDGYTF TGCAGCGTTTACAGGGGGGATGGCTACACCTTC
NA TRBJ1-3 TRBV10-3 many CAIRGSSGNTIYF TGTGCCATCAGGGGCAGCTCTGGAAACACCATATATTTT
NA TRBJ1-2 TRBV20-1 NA CSARVPGGTDGLYTF TGCAGTGCTAGGGTTCCGGGGGGGACGGACGGACTCTACACCTTC
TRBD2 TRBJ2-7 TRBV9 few CASSRLRGAYEQYF TGTGCCAGCAGCCGACTACGGGGGGCCTACGAGCAGTACTTC
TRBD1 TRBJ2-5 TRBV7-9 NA CASGSRGRGRETQYF TGTGCCAGCGGCTCCCGGGGCAGGGGGCGGGAGACCCAGTACTTC
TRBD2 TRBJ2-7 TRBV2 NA CASSRISGPTPPGEQYF TGTGCCAGCAGCCGGATTAGCGGGCCTACCCCTCCTGGAGAGCAGTACTTC
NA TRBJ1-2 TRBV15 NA CATSSDGGVRTPYGYTF TGTGCCACCAGCAGCGATGGTGGGGTACGTACCCCCTATGGCTACACCTTC
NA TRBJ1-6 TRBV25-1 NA CASRGDAGVGNSPLHF TGTGCCAGCAGGGGAGATGCAGGGGTTGGTAATTCACCCCTCCACTTT
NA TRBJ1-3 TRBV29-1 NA CSHPPVRGNTIYF TGCAGCCACCCTCCGGTGCGGGGAAACACCATATATTTT
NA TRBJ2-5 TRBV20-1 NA CSASSGQWETQYF TGCAGTGCTAGTTCTGGGCAGTGGGAGACCCAGTACTTC
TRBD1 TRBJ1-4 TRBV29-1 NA CSVEVVTGGVEKLFF TGCAGCGTTGAAGTAGTGACAGGGGGCGTTGAAAAACTGTTTTTT
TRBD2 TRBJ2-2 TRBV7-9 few CASSLELAGRKELFF TGTGCCAGCAGCTTGGAGCTAGCGGGGAGGAAGGAGCTGTTTTTT
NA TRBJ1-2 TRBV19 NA CASSIEGNYGYTF TGTGCCAGTAGTATTGAGGGTAACTATGGCTACACCTTC
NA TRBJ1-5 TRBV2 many CASRGTRYSNQPQHF TGTGCCAGCAGGGGGACACGCTATAGCAATCAGCCCCAGCATTTT
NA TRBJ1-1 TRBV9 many CASKSLIGSTEAFF TGTGCCAGCAAAAGCCTCATAGGGAGCACTGAAGCTTTCTTT
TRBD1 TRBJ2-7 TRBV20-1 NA CSAAGGTSYEQYF TGCAGTGCTGCAGGGGGTACCTCCTACGAGCAGTACTTC